This T cell receptor beta chain was captured in a study of vaccination and CD4 T cells after COVID-19. The wider study: Sampling that followed vaccination took place a median approximately 72 days after dose two, within a range of 14 to 241.

This clonotype has just a few counts. No antigen is known for it. The CDR3 sequence is 16 residues long. CDR1 and CDR2 (germline): LNHDA, SQIVND (reference sequence). V was clipped by 4 bases and J by 4 bases; unmatched bases: 12. Treatment indicated: 10-day PBMC culture with coronavirus spike peptide pools or control peptides (ViraFEST assay). Sequenced with the Oncomine TCR Beta short-read assay was DNA taken from cultured CD4+ T cells. TCRdb itself ran the PCR reads through MiXCR, one entry per CDR3 protein. The table lists roughly 19,000 distinct CDR3 sequences, roughly 50% of them singletons. This rearrangement joins TRBV19 to TRBJ1-2; 7 bases are a match to TRBD1. Specimen: CD4+ T cells from blood, cultured in vitro, collected after SARS-CoV-2 vaccination. The receptor was isolated from a human donor who had recovered from COVID-19. The DNA for the CDR3 is TGTGCCAGTAGTACCCCCTCCGGGACAGTACTCTATGGCTACACCTTC. This encodes CASSTPSGTVLYGYTF.